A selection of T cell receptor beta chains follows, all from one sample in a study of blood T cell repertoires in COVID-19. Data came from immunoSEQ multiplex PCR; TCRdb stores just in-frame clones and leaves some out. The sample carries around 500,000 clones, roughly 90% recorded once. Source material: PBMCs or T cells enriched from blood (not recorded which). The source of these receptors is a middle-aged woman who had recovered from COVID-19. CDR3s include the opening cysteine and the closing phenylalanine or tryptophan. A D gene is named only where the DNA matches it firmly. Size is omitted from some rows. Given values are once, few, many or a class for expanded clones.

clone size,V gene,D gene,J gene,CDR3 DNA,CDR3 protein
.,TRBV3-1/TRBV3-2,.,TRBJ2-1,TGTGCCAGCAGTTCCCGACAGATTTCCTACAATGAGCAGTTCTTC,CASSSRQISYNEQFF
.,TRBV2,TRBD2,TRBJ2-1,TGTGCCAGCAGAGGGACTAGCGGGAGGACGAGCTCCTACAATGAGCAGTTCTTC,CASRGTSGRTSSYNEQFF
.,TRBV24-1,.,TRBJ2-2,TGTGCCACCAGTGATTCTTATAACACCGGGGAGCTGTTTTTT,CATSDSYNTGELFF
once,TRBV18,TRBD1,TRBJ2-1,TGTGCCAGCTCCCCCGGGACAGGGTCGACCAATGAGCAGTTCTTC,CASSPGTGSTNEQFF
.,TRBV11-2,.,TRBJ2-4,TGTGCCAGCAGCCCCCGCCAGGGATCCTTAGCCAAAAACATTCAGTACTTC,CASSPRQGSLAKNIQYF
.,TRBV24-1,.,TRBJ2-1,TGTGCCACCAGTGAGGTTGACAGAGCGACCAATGAGCAGTTCTTC,CATSEVDRATNEQFF
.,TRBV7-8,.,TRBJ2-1,TGTGCCAGCAGCTTAGAGGCGGCAAGGTTTGGTGAGCAGTTCTTC,CASSLEAARFGEQFF
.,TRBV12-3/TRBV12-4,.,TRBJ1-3,TGTGCCAGCAGTTTAGCGAGTGGAAACACCATATATTTT,CASSLASGNTIYF
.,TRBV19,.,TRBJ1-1,TGTGCCAGTAGTATCCGAAGACAAGTTGCGTACACTGAAGCTTTCTTT,CASSIRRQVAYTEAFF
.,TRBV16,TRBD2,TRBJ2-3,TGTGCCAGCAGCCAATCGATTAGCGGGAGGGCATCGGATACGCAGTATTTT,CASSQSISGRASDTQYF
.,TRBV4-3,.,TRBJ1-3,TGCGCCAGCAGCCAAGATAACAGCTTCATTGAGTCTGGAAACACCATATATTTT,CASSQDNSFIESGNTIYF
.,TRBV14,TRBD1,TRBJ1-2,TGTGCCAGCAGCCAAATTTCCGGGACAGGGTCCGGTGGCTACACCTTC,CASSQISGTGSGGYTF
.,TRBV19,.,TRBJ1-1,TGTGCCAGTAGTTTTGGGCCCGCACGGGGGACTGAAGCTTTCTTT,CASSFGPARGTEAFF
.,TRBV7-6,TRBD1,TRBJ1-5,TGTGCCAGCAGCTTATATGGACAGGGAAGAAATCAGCCCCAGCATTTT,CASSLYGQGRNQPQHF
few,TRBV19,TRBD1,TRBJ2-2,TGTGCCAGTAGGACAGGGCACGGGGAGCTGTTTTTT,CASRTGHGELFF
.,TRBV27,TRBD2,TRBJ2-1,TGTGCCAGCAGTCGGACTAGCGGGAATTTCGATGAGCAGTTCTTC,CASSRTSGNFDEQFF
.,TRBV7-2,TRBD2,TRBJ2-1,TGTGCCAGCAGCTCCCTTAGCGGGACTTACAATGAGCAGTTCTTC,CASSSLSGTYNEQFF
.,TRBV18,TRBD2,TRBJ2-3,TGTGCCAGCTCAACATTCGGACTAGCGGGGGGTACTAGCACAGATACGCAGTATTTT,CASSTFGLAGGTSTDTQYF
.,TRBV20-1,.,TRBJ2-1,TGCAGTGCTAGTCTTTTGGGGAGTGGGTATGAGCAGTTCTTC,CSASLLGSGYEQFF
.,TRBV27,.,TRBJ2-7,TGTGCCAGCAGTTTATACTCCCATGGGGCGTACGAGCAGTACTTC,CASSLYSHGAYEQYF
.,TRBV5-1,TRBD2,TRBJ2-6,TGCGCCAGCAGATCCCTAGCGGGAGAAGAAGGGGCCAACGTCCTGACTTTC,CASRSLAGEEGANVLTF
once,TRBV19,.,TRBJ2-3,TGTGCCAGTAGTATGGAGCTAGCCCTACCCCCCTCCCCCACAAATACGCAGTATTTT,CASSMELALPPSPTNTQYF
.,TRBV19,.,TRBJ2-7,TGTGCCAGTAGTACAGGAGGGGCTACCTACGAGCAGTACTTC,CASSTGGATYEQYF
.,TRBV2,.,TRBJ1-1,TGTGCCAGCAGCCCATCGGGTTCTGGCACTGAAGCTTTCTTT,CASSPSGSGTEAFF
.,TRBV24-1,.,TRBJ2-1,TGTGCCACCAGTGATGGTGGAGGGACCTTAAGGTACAATGAGCAGTTCTTC,CATSDGGGTLRYNEQFF
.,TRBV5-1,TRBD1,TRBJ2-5,TGCGCCAGCACCTGGGACAGGGGGTGGGAGACCCAGTACTTC,CASTWDRGWETQYF
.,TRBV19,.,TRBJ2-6,TGTGCCAGTAGTATAGAAAGGAGTAGCTCTGGGGCCAACGTCCTGACTTTC,CASSIERSSSGANVLTF
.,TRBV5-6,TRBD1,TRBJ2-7,TGTGCCAGCAGCCGACAGGGGCTCTCCTACGAGCAGTACTTC,CASSRQGLSYEQYF
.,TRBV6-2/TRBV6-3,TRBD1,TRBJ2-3,TGTGCCAGCAGTGCCCCGGGACAGTACACAGATACGCAGTATTTT,CASSAPGQYTDTQYF
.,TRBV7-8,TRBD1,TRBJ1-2,TGTGCCAGCAGCCTCACGACAGGGCCCTATGGCTACACCTTC,CASSLTTGPYGYTF
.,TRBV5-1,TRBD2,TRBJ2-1,TGCGCCAGCAGCGGCAGACTAGCGGGAGGGTACAATGAGCAGTTCTTC,CASSGRLAGGYNEQFF
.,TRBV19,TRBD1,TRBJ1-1,TGTGCCAGTAGTGTGGACAGGGAGGGGGTCGCTTTCTTT,CASSVDREGVAFF
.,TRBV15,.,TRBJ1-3,TGTGCCACCAGCAGAGTTGAACAGAGCTCTGGAAACACCATATATTTT,CATSRVEQSSGNTIYF
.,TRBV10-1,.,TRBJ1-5,TGCGCCAGCAGTGAGGGGCATCAGCCCCAGCATTTT,CASSEGHQPQHF
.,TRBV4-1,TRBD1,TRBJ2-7,TGCGCCAGCAGCCAAGATCTACCGGGACAGGGCTACGAGCAGTACTTC,CASSQDLPGQGYEQYF
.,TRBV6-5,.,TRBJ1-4,TGTGCCAGCAGTTACTCATCAGGGAGGGAGGGTGAAAAACTGTTTTTT,CASSYSSGREGEKLFF
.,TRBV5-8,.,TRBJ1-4,TGTGCCAGCAGCTTGGCGGCAGGGGTCGAAAAACTGTTTTTT,CASSLAAGVEKLFF
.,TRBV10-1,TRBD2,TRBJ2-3,TGCGCCAGCAGTGAGTCGGCGGGAGGCCGTAGTGCAGATACGCAGTATTTT,CASSESAGGRSADTQYF
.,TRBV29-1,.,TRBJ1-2,TGCAGCGTTGGACCCCTTAAACCGGACGGGAGTGATAGGGTACACTATGGCTACACCTTC,CSVGPLKPDGSDRVHYGYTF
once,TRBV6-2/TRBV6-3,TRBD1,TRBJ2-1,TGTGCCAGCAGCCGGGACAGCTACAATGAGCAGTTCTTC,CASSRDSYNEQFF
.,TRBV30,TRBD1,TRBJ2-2,TGTGCCTGGGCGGGGACAGGGAGGACCGGGGAGCTGTTTTTT,CAWAGTGRTGELFF
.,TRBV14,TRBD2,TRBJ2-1,TGTGCCAGCGAAGGACTAGGATTGGGCGAGCAGTTCTTC,CASEGLGLGEQFF
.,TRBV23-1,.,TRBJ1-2,TGCGCCAGCAGACCTTCAAGACGTTCGACTCGAGGCTACACCTTC,CASRPSRRSTRGYTF